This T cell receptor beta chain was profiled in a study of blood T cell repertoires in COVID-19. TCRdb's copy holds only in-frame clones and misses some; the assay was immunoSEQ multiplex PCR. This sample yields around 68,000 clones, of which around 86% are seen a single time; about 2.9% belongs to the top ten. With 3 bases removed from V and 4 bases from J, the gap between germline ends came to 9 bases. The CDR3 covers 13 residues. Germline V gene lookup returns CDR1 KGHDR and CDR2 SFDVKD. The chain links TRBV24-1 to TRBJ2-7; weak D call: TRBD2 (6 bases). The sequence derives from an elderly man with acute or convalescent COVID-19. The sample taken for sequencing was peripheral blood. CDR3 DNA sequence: TGTGCCACCAGTGATGGGGGGAAATACGAGCAGTACTTC. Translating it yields CATSDGGKYEQYF.